This T cell receptor (beta chain) was sequenced in a study of shared clonotypes between healthy human individuals. In the study overall: The study used three CD4 naive, three CD4 memory, two CD8 naive and one CD8 memory plate per donor.

Sorted-subset replicate PCRs used 200 ng of genomic DNA. This amount corresponded to about 30,000 T cell genomes. This table comes from immunoSEQ multiplex PCR, and its TCRdb copy is limited to in-frame clones, with some not included. The sample lists approximately 980,000 clones, over 75% occurring once. Germline V CDR1 and CDR2: SGHNT, YYREEE (reference sequence). The CDR3 sequence is 17 residues long. Trimming took 2 bases from V and 2 from J; bases not matched to a gene: 9. Donors included only healthy HIV-negative adults lacking recent acute infections or vaccinations. This receptor was obtained from a young man in good health. The sample comprised memory CD4+ T cells sorted from blood. The subset denotes: CD45RA-negative fraction. The chain joins TRBV5-4 to TRBJ2-2; TRBD2 matches at 7 bases. CDR3 loop: CASSFNKGGSNTGELFF. CDR3 DNA sequence: TGTGCCAGCAGCTTTAACAAGGGCGGGAGTAACACCGGGGAGCTGTTTTTT.